This T cell receptor (beta chain) stems from a study of control samples from healthy donors and cancer patients. Generated by immunoSEQ multiplex PCR, the TCRdb table keeps only in-frame clones and is missing some. The sample has some 95,000 clones; about 79% are singletons. The germline CDR1 and CDR2 sequences are SEHNR and FQNEAQ (reference sequence). The CDR3 totals 16 residues. V shed 4 bases, J shed 8 bases, and the junction held 10 bases outside the gene matches. The source material was blood. This rearrangement joins TRBV7-9 to TRBJ1-4; the match to TRBD1 covers 10 bases. The clonotype originates from a woman aged 25 to 39 in good health. DNA for the CDR3: TGTGCCAGCAGCTCGGGACAGGGGAACGTGATGGAAAAACTGTTTTTT. It encodes CASSSGQGNVMEKLFF.